The entry that follows covers one T cell receptor beta chain sequence. The antigen is undetermined. None of the donors, who were healthy HIV-negative adults, had recently had acute infections or vaccinations. In the original processing: ImmunoSEQ junction-only sequences lacked quality scores, so their filtering differed. Clones were sequenced by immunoSEQ multiplex PCR, and TCRdb holds only the in-frame ones, with some missing. V, J and clone size are taken as reported in that table, and D and trimming were inferred from the DNA itself. Among 2 million to 3 million clones, over 85% were seen once, and the ten largest hold about 0.38%. The data were taken from a study of shared clonotypes between healthy human individuals. Whole-study results and caveats: In the sorted subsets, rarefaction showed sequencing was incomplete despite large depth. Across a handful of donors, naive CD4 shared around 5%, naive CD8 under 4%, memory CD4 approximately 2.5%, memory CD8 about 0.4%.

The J segment lost 3 bases and the V segment lost 0 bases, leaving 0 bases of the junction unmatched. Looked up from germline, CDR1 is SGHTA and CDR2 is FQGNSA. The CDR3 spans 15 residues. Sequences were obtained from naive CD4+ T cells from PBMCs. Subset here: CD45RA+ positively selected. This clonotype originated in a man aged 18 to 29 in good health. Some clones in this sample may be carry-over from other donors' samples. The V gene is TRBV7-2, the J gene TRBJ2-7, with 12 bases aligning to TRBD2. The CDR3 sequence is CASSLATSGGYEQYF. CDR3 DNA: TGTGCCAGCAGCTTAGCGACTAGCGGGGGCTACGAGCAGTACTTC.